The 4 T cell receptor delta chains given below trace back to one sample, sequenced in a study of γδ T cells in repeated Plasmodium falciparum infection. TCRdb re-analyzed the multiplex PCR reads via CATT. Of tens of thousands of delta-chain clones in the sample, 1.7% were seen once. Bulk repertoires came from Vgamma9/Vdelta2+ or Vdelta2-negative gammadelta T cells flow-sorted from PBMC. The sequenced sample consisted of gamma-delta T cells from blood. The source of these receptors is a pool of human donors (malaria-infected and uninfected, not separated).

This clone was counted a few times. This likely traces to a read error, being one base from a far larger clone. Other DNA sequences in the sample encode the same CDR3. The chain employs TRDV1 and TRDJ2, with 7 nucleotides matching TRDD3. This CDR3 comprises 19 residues. After removal of 6 bases from V and 2 bases from J, the junction contained 18 bases not matched to a gene. Germline V gene lookup returns CDR1 TSWWSYY and CDR2 QGS. The CDR3 loop reads CALGAPFPFWGGLTAQLFF. In DNA form, the CDR3 reads TGTGCTCTTGGAGCCCCATTCCCCTTCTGGGGGGGATTGACAGCACAACTCTTCTTT.

Ten or more counts support this clone. For this DNA, TCRdb reports the protein of a much larger clone, which diverges at residue 5, most likely from a read error; the protein presented here is translated directly from the DNA. V is TRDV1 and J is TRDJ1; 9 bases line up with TRDD3. Germline CDR1 is TSWWSYY and CDR2 is QGS. The CDR3 length is 20 residues. J gave up 4 bases and V 4 bases, and 22 bases lay outside the gene matches. CDR3 residues: CALGGGAPLRPGDTVDKLIF. The CDR3 DNA reads as TGTGCTCTTGGGGGAGGAGCGCCTTTACGTCCGGGGGATACAGTCGATAAACTCATCTTT.

This clone was recorded at least ten times. This DNA's translation differs at residue 20 from TCRdb's protein, which comes from a much larger clone; a read error is likely, and the protein shown is translated from the DNA. The chain is built from TRDV1 and TRDJ1, with D possibly being TRDD2 or TRDD3 (6 bases each). The germline V gene encodes CDR1 TSWWSYY and CDR2 QGS. The CDR3 spans 23 residues. The CDR3 protein is CALGSCAPTPWDWGPPYTDELIF. The CDR3 DNA is TGTGCTCTTGGGTCCTGTGCTCCTACTCCTTGGGATTGGGGGCCACCCTACACCGATGAACTCATCTTT.

This clone turned up a few times. The protein TCRdb lists belongs to a much larger clone and differs from this DNA's translation at residue 23, which points to a read error; the protein shown is made from the DNA. Called V gene: TRDV1; the J gene was not called; TRDD3 reflects the table's D call only, with no check against the DNA. The CDR3 covers 24 residues. Germline-derived CDR1 and CDR2 are TSWWSYY and QGS. The CDR3 bases are TGTGCTCTTGTCCTTCACTGGCCTTCCTACGCTATACTGGGGGATACGGACAACACCGATAAACTCACCTTT. This gives the protein CALVLHWPSYAILGDTDNTDKLTF.